This T cell receptor beta chain was captured in a study of OX40 agonist ivuxolimab in advanced cancers. Some clones are missing from TCRdb's copy, which holds only in-frame ones; the method was immunoSEQ multiplex PCR. The sample yields about 77,000 clones, about nine tenths seen once. Unmatched junction bases numbered 1, after V lost 5 bases and J lost 2 bases. The CDR3 loop spans 13 amino acids. Per germline, CDR1 MNHNS and CDR2 SASEGT. Of note for this clone: What it binds is not known.

The study's findings and limits: Mean expanded clone counts were higher in CD8+ than CD4+ T cells.

The gene calls are TRBV6-1 and TRBJ1-2; 8 bases line up with TRBD1. The sequenced sample was CD4+ or CD8+ T cells sorted from blood, obtained in a trial of the OX40 agonist ivuxolimab. This clonotype was obtained from an adult with an advanced solid tumor such as melanoma, head and neck, liver or kidney cancer. Here the CDR3 reads CASSRTGNYGYTF. The CDR3 DNA sequence: TGTGCCAGCAGTAGGACAGGGAACTATGGCTACACCTTC.